This is a list of T cell receptor beta chains from one sample in a study of OX40 agonist ivuxolimab in advanced cancers. Some clones are missing from TCRdb's copy, which holds only in-frame ones; the method was immunoSEQ multiplex PCR. The data contain approximately 75,000 clones, more than 70% of them singletons. The source material was CD4+ or CD8+ T cells sorted from blood, sampled in a trial of the OX40 agonist ivuxolimab. Every receptor here comes from an adult with an advanced solid tumor such as melanoma, head and neck, liver or kidney cancer. The CDR3 runs from the conserved cysteine through the conserved F or W. The D gene is left open where the match is weak. Only some rows state a clone size, as once, few, many or a class for expanded clones.

TRBD2	.	TRBJ2-7	TRBV11-2	TGTGCCAGCAGCTTGGGAGGGATAAGGCTCTACGAGCAGTACTTC	CASSLGGIRLYEQYF
TRBD2	.	TRBJ2-5	TRBV5-6	TGTGCCAGCAGCTACCTCAAGACTAGCGGGATCTCTCCTAGGGAGACCCAGTACTTC	CASSYLKTSGISPRETQYF
TRBD1	few	TRBJ1-2	TRBV25-1	TGTGCCAGCAGTGCTCCCGGGACAGGGTTTGCTAACTATGGCTACACCTTC	CASSAPGTGFANYGYTF
TRBD1	.	TRBJ1-4	TRBV5-8	TGTGCCAGCAGCTTTTCGACAGGGGGGTATGAAAAACTGTTTTTT	CASSFSTGGYEKLFF
.	.	TRBJ2-3	TRBV25-1	TGTGCCAGCGGGGGTACGGGTCCTAGCACAGATACGCAGTATTTT	CASGGTGPSTDTQYF
.	.	TRBJ2-7	TRBV4-2	TGTGCCAGCAGCCGGGCCGGGTTTGGGAGTGGTTACGAGCAGTACTTC	CASSRAGFGSGYEQYF
.	.	TRBJ1-3	TRBV2	TGTGCCAGCAAGGAAAGTGGAAACACCATATATTTT	CASKESGNTIYF
.	.	TRBJ2-2	TRBV7-2	TGTGCCAGCCATTCGCCAGGGAGAGCCTCCGGGGAGCTGTTTTTT	CASHSPGRASGELFF
.	.	TRBJ2-7	TRBV5-1	TGCGCCAGCAGCTTGGGCGCGTCCTACGAGCAGTACTTC	CASSLGASYEQYF
.	.	TRBJ2-1	TRBV13	TGTGCCAGCAGCTTAGGGGGAAGCTCCTACAATGAGCAGTTCTTC	CASSLGGSSYNEQFF
.	.	TRBJ1-4	TRBV19	TGTGCCAGTAGTATAGGACAGGCAGCTAATGAAAAACTGTTTTTT	CASSIGQAANEKLFF
.	once	TRBJ1-2	TRBV28	TGTGCCAGCGTACAGGGCAGCAGCTATGGCTACACCTTC	CASVQGSSYGYTF
TRBD1	.	TRBJ1-1	TRBV4-1	TGCGCCAGCAGCCAATTGCCGGGACAGGGGCTAACCACTGAAGCTTTCTTT	CASSQLPGQGLTTEAFF
TRBD2	.	TRBJ2-1	TRBV19	TGTGCCAGTAGTATCCCTTGGACTAGCGGGGGGCCCAAGTTCTTC	CASSIPWTSGGPKFF
.	.	TRBJ2-1	TRBV5-1	TGCGCCAGCAGCTTGGCCTTGAGTAGACACAACAATGAGCAGTTCTTC	CASSLALSRHNNEQFF
.	once	TRBJ1-5	TRBV2	TGTGCCAGCAGGGACAGCAATCAGCCCCAGCATTTT	CASRDSNQPQHF
.	.	TRBJ2-7	TRBV6-5	TGTGCCAGCAGAAAGGGAGGCCCGGTGGGCGAGCAGTACTTC	CASRKGGPVGEQYF
TRBD1	.	TRBJ1-1	TRBV5-4	TGTGCCAGCAGTTTGGACAGGTTGAACACTGAAGCTTTCTTT	CASSLDRLNTEAFF
.	once	TRBJ2-1	TRBV5-1	TGCGCCAGCAGCCCTTCGTTGGGGGGCCTAATCGGGGATGAGCAGTTCTTC	CASSPSLGGLIGDEQFF
TRBD1	once	TRBJ1-6	TRBV6-5	TGTGCCAGCAGTCACTATTCCGGGACAGGGGGATCACCCCTCCACTTT	CASSHYSGTGGSPLHF
.	.	TRBJ1-1	TRBV5-1	TGCGCCAGCAGAGTATCAGGGAACGCTGAAGCTTTCTTT	CASRVSGNAEAFF
.	.	TRBJ2-3	TRBV7-9	TGTGCCAGCAGCTACACTCTCGAGACGCAGTATTTT	CASSYTLETQYF
.	.	TRBJ1-1	TRBV29-1	TGCAGCGTTGAACCCCACGGGGGGAACACTGAAGCTTTCTTT	CSVEPHGGNTEAFF
TRBD1	.	TRBJ1-6	TRBV25-1	TGTGCCAGCAGGCGAACGGGACAGGGAAACTCACCCCTCCACTTT	CASRRTGQGNSPLHF